One sample yielded the 30 T cell receptor beta chains listed below, sequenced in a study of T-cell reconstitution after alpha-beta-depleted transplantation in children. Preparing the TCRbeta library involved the use of unique molecular identifiers. TCRdb re-analysed the PCR reads in MiXCR, keeping a single row per CDR3 protein. Of 200,000 or so distinct CDR3 sequences listed, approximately 8.4% are singletons. This sample comprised PBMCs, mostly from graft donor cells, obtained 360 days after TCRalphabeta/CD19-depleted stem cell transplant. The receptors stem from a male patient between 2 and 10 years old who had a stem cell transplant for acute myeloid leukemia, so the T cells may come from the graft donor.

This chain joins TRBV12-3 or TRBV12-4 and TRBJ1-4; TRBD1 aligns across 8 bases. V dropped 4 bases and J dropped 8; count of bases not matched to a gene: 9. The CDR3 consists of 15 residues. The CDR3 loop is CASSSQGARGEKLFF. DNA of the CDR3: TGTGCCAGCAGTTCCCAGGGGGCGCGGGGCGAAAAACTGTTTTTT.

This clonotype appeared many times. This chain joins TRBV5-1 and TRBJ2-1; 10 bases are a match to TRBD2. The CDR3 has 13 residues. The germline gives CDR1 SGHRS, CDR2 YFSETQ. J lost 6 bases, V lost 7 bases, and 4 bases had no gene match. The CDR3 is CASQRGGTNEQFF. The CDR3 DNA follows: TGCGCCAGCCAGCGGGGGGGCACCAATGAGCAGTTCTTC. The full variable domain, rest sourced from reference TRBV5-1 and TRBJ2-1, is KAGVTQTPRYLIKTRGQQVTLSCSPISGHRSVSWYQQTPGQGLQFLFEYFSETQRNKGNFPGRFSGRQFSNSRSEMNVSTLELGDSALYLCASQRGGTNEQFFGPGTRLTVL.

The chain recombines TRBV10-2 with TRBJ2-1; D possibly corresponds to TRBD2 (5 bases). V lost 2 bases to trimming and J lost 13 bases, with 21 bases between them. The CDR3 spans 15 residues. In germline, CDR1 is WSHSY, CDR2 SAAADI. The CDR3 is CASSELGSGSSGQFF. CDR3 DNA sequence: TGCGCCAGCAGTGAGCTAGGGTCGGGGAGTAGTGGACAGTTCTTC.

This clonotype was observed many times. The chain combines TRBV15 with TRBJ2-7, with D perhaps matching TRBD2 (6 bases). The CDR3 totals 15 residues. Germline CDR1 is LNHNV and CDR2 is YYDKDF (reference sequence). V was trimmed by 4 bases and J by 3 bases, leaving 16 bases between them. The CDR3 bases are TGTGCCACCAGCAAAAGGCAGGGAGGTTTCTACGAGCAGTACTTC. Its translation: CATSKRQGGFYEQYF. The full variable domain, with the rest looked up from reference TRBV15 and TRBJ2-7, is DAMVIQNPRYQVTQFGKPVTLSCSQTLNHNVMYWYQQKSSQAPKLLFHYYDKDFNNEADTPDNFQSRRPNTSFCFLDIRSPGLGDTAMYLCATSKRQGGFYEQYFGPGTRLTVT.

This clonotype was detected ten times or more. This chain connects TRBV11-2 to TRBJ1-3; no firm D call. The CDR3 extends over 12 amino acids. Germline-derived CDR1 and CDR2 are SGHAT and FQNNGV. Trimming stripped 2 bases from V and 2 bases from J, with 1 base between. CDR3 in amino acids: CASSLTGNTIYF. The DNA of the CDR3 is TGTGCCAGCAGCTTAACTGGAAACACCATATATTTT.

The chain carries TRBV7-6 and TRBJ2-5, with D possibly being TRBD1 (5 bases). Trimming stripped 4 bases from V and 4 bases from J, with 22 bases between. The CDR3 length is 17 residues. The V gene's germline CDR1 is SGHVS and CDR2 FNYEAQ. The CDR3 region is CASSYQGGVLLGETQYF. Written as DNA, the CDR3 is TGTGCCAGCAGCTATCAGGGCGGTGTACTGTTAGGAGAGACCCAGTACTTC.

The V gene is TRBV6-9, the J gene TRBJ1-1, with D unresolved. This CDR3 has 18 residues. Germline lookup yields CDR1 MNHGY and CDR2 SVAAGI. The CDR3 protein is CGTFYLGLERQSNTEAFF. The CDR3 DNA is TGTGGCACCTTTTATTTAGGTTTAGAACGACAAAGCAACACTGAAGCTTTCTTT.

This clonotype was detected ten times or more. The CDR3 sequence is CASSLDRWGFNEQYF. The CDR3 nucleotides are TGCGCCAGCAGCTTGGATCGGTGGGGATTCAACGAGCAGTACTTC. This chain links TRBV5-1 with TRBJ2-7, with D unresolved. The CDR3 is 15 residues long. V was clipped by 0 bases and J by 5 bases, with 15 bases between them. Germline V gene lookup returns CDR1 SGHRS and CDR2 YFSETQ.

The rearrangement uses TRBV5-5 and TRBJ1-1; unclear D gene. Germline V gene lookup returns CDR1 SGHKS and CDR2 YYEKEE (reference sequence). This CDR3 comprises 13 residues. V lost 1 base and J lost 11, with 15 bases in between. CDR3 coding DNA: TGTGCCAGCAGCTTGTTTGGGTTTATGGACGCTTTCTTT. Translated: CASSLFGFMDAFF.

In its sample, this clonotype was seen a few times. The chain links TRBV4-1 to TRBJ2-1; 13 bases align to TRBD2. V dropped 1 base and J dropped 8; count of bases not matched to a gene: 2. The CDR3 has 15 residues. Germline assignment: CDR1 MGHRA and CDR2 YSYEKL. The CDR3 region is CASSQVGLAGDEQFF. In DNA form, the CDR3 reads TGCGCCAGCAGCCAAGTCGGACTAGCGGGAGATGAGCAGTTCTTC.

This clonotype was found many times. The chain links TRBV18 to TRBJ2-1; D gene ambiguous. Per the germline V gene, CDR1 is KGHSH and CDR2 is LQKENI. The CDR3 has 14 residues. The V end lost 1 base, the J end lost 2 bases, and 6 bases lay between the germline ends. Here the CDR3 reads CASSPLIPYNEQFF. CDR3 sequence (DNA): TGTGCCAGCTCACCACTCATCCCCTACAATGAGCAGTTCTTC.

The chain is built from TRBV5-1 and TRBJ1-6; D gene unclear. This CDR3 region has 15 residues. From germline, CDR1 is SGHRS and CDR2 YFSETQ. The V end lost 4 bases, the J end lost 4 bases, and 12 bases lay between the germline ends. In DNA form, the CDR3 reads TGCGCCAGCAGCGACGGGGATGGATATAATTCACCCCTCCACTTT. Translating gives CASSDGDGYNSPLHF.

The chain carries TRBV10-3 and TRBJ2-6; tentatively, D is TRBD1 or TRBD2 (5 bases each). V was clipped by 4 bases and J by 0 bases, with 13 bases between them. Germline V gives CDR1 ENHRY, CDR2 SYGVKD. The CDR3 length is 17 residues. This CDR3 reads CAISGRDGPSGANVLTF. DNA for the CDR3: TGTGCCATCAGTGGCCGGGACGGCCCCTCTGGGGCCAACGTCCTGACTTTC.

There are many counts of this clonotype. The chain combines TRBV12-3 or TRBV12-4 with TRBJ2-2; 12 nucleotides align to TRBD1. The V segment lost 4 bases and the J segment 7 bases; nucleotides outside the gene matches: 10. The CDR3 is 17 amino acids. CDR3 in amino acids: CASSSGGTGGAYGELFF. DNA for the CDR3: TGTGCCAGCAGTTCTGGGGGGACAGGGGGCGCCTACGGGGAGCTGTTTTTT.

The V gene is TRBV7-2, the J gene TRBJ2-2; D remains ambiguous. This CDR3 has 12 amino acids. Germline V gives CDR1 SGHTA, CDR2 FQGNSA. V was pared by 2 bases and J by 4 bases, with 2 bases between. The CDR3 loop is CASSLLTGELFF. The CDR3 region has the DNA TGTGCCAGCAGCTTACTCACCGGGGAGCTGTTTTTT.

At least ten counts were recorded for this clonotype. The chain is built from TRBV12-3 or TRBV12-4 and TRBJ1-6; no definite D call. V gave up 3 bases and J gave up 0 bases, with 9 bases separating them. The CDR3 runs to 16 residues. CDR3 nucleotide sequence: TGTGCCAGCAGTTTGGAAGGAAGCTCCTATAATTCACCCCTCCACTTT. This translates into CASSLEGSSYNSPLHF.

This clonotype was seen more than once but under ten times. The chain employs TRBV29-1 and TRBJ2-6; D possibly uses TRBD1 or TRBD2 (6 bases each). CDR1 and CDR2 (germline): SQVTM, ANQGSEA. CDR3 length: 15 residues. The V gene lost 3 bases and the J gene lost 2 bases, with 11 bases spanning the gap. The chain's CDR3 is CSVDDGGPGANVLTF. As DNA, the CDR3 is TGCAGCGTTGATGATGGGGGGCCTGGGGCCAACGTCCTGACTTTC.

Here the CDR3 reads CAIKVGNENEQYF. CDR3 coding DNA: TGTGCCATCAAGGTCGGGAATGAAAACGAGCAGTACTTC. This chain links TRBV10-3 with TRBJ2-7, with D tentatively TRBD2 (5 bases). Germline CDR1 ENHRY, CDR2 SYGVKD. This CDR3 comprises 13 residues. V was shortened by 7 bases and J by 5 bases, with 15 bases between the two germline ends.

As regards this clonotype: This could be a read error, since a much larger clone is one nucleotide away. The genes are TRBV20-1 and TRBJ2-1; 8 bases align to TRBD2. CDR3 length equals 13 residues. CDR1 is DFQATT, CDR2 SNEGSKA, per germline (reference sequence). The CDR3 here is CSASGGALYEHFF. As DNA, the CDR3 is TGCAGTGCTAGCGGGGGGGCCCTGTATGAGCATTTCTTC.

This chain uses TRBV15 with TRBJ2-7; TRBD2 agrees at 12 bases. This CDR3 contains 16 residues. Germline loops: CDR1 LNHNV, CDR2 YYDKDF (reference sequence). V was clipped by 3 bases and J by 2 bases; unmatched bases: 5. The CDR3 loop reads CATSSQLAGGPYEQYF. The CDR3 DNA reads TGTGCCACCAGCAGTCAACTAGCGGGAGGCCCCTACGAGCAGTACTTC.

At least ten counts were recorded for this clonotype. The V and J genes are TRBV4-1 and TRBJ2-2; no clear D gene. The length of the CDR3 is 13 residues. Trimming took off 1 base at V and 11 bases at J, with 11 bases between the two ends. Germline V lookup: CDR1 MGHRA, CDR2 YSYEKL. CDR3: CASSQVQVRELFF. DNA of the CDR3: TGCGCCAGCAGCCAAGTACAAGTTCGCGAGCTGTTTTTT.

This rearrangement joins TRBV5-1 to TRBJ2-1; 9 nucleotides line up with TRBD2. This CDR3 has 16 amino acids. J lost 7 bases, V lost 0 bases, and 8 bases had no gene match. Germline CDR1 and CDR2: SGHRS and YFSETQ. The CDR3 here is CASSLEGGLARNEQFF. The CDR3 coding sequence is TGCGCCAGCAGCTTGGAAGGGGGACTAGCAAGGAATGAGCAGTTCTTC.

This clonotype was seen a handful of times. The chain uses TRBV20-1 and TRBJ1-2; the D gene is possibly TRBD1 (5 bases). The CDR3 is made up of 14 amino acids. Germline loops: CDR1 DFQATT, CDR2 SNEGSKA (reference sequence). The V end lost 5 bases, the J end lost 2 bases, and 15 bases lay between the germline ends. CDR3 protein: CSAGATRLNYGYTF. The CDR3 DNA sequence: TGCAGTGCTGGGGCTACGAGACTGAACTATGGCTACACCTTC.

The rearrangement joins TRBV28 to TRBJ2-6; D ambiguous. The germline V and J ends were trimmed by 5 bases and 2 bases, with 10 bases remaining between them. CDR3 length: 15 amino acids. Germline loops: CDR1 MDHEN, CDR2 SYDVKM. DNA of the CDR3: TGTGCCAGCAGTCGGACGGCGGCTGGGGCCAACGTCCTGACTTTC. Protein product: CASSRTAAGANVLTF.

The chain has TRBV5-1 and TRBJ1-4; the D gene is possibly TRBD1 (6 bases). Trimming cost V 2 bases and J 7 bases, with 12 bases left between them. This CDR3 region has 14 residues. CDR1 and CDR2 (germline): SGHRS, YFSETQ. CDR3 nucleotides: TGCGCCAGCAGCTTCCTTCCGGGGGCTGAAAAACTGTTTTTT. This encodes CASSFLPGAEKLFF.

This clonotype showed up many times. V is TRBV12-3 or TRBV12-4 and J is TRBJ2-5; D is possibly TRBD1 (6 bases). V was cut by 1 base and J by 5 bases, with 11 bases left in between. The CDR3 is made up of 14 amino acids. CDR3: CASSLDRDRETQYF. CDR3 nucleotides: TGTGCCAGCAGTTTAGACAGGGATCGGGAGACCCAGTACTTC.

The rearrangement joins TRBV7-2 to TRBJ2-5, with 8 nucleotides matching TRBD1. The V and J ends lost 2 bases and 2 bases, in that order; junction bases with no gene match: 7. Per germline, CDR1 SGHTA and CDR2 FQGNSA. This CDR3 has 16 residues. CDR3 DNA: TGTGCCAGCAGCTTAAACGGACAGGGAGCACAAGAGACCCAGTACTTC. Residues: CASSLNGQGAQETQYF.

The chain has TRBV12-3 or TRBV12-4 and TRBJ1-2; D gene uncertain. The CDR3 has 12 residues. V was pared by 6 bases and J by 4 bases, with 9 bases between. The CDR3 loop is CASSHGPYGYTF. CDR3 bases: TGTGCCAGCAGCCACGGACCCTATGGCTACACCTTC.

V usage is TRBV28 and J usage is TRBJ1-1, with D tentatively TRBD1 (5 bases). Trimming stripped 10 bases from V and 5 bases from J, with 17 bases between. CDR3 length: 13 amino acids. The germline V gene has CDR1 MDHEN and CDR2 SYDVKM. In DNA, the CDR3 is TGTGCCACAAATGATGGGGGGAGGACTGAAGCTTTCTTT. It is translated as CATNDGGRTEAFF.

The CDR3 DNA follows: TGTGCCAGCAGCCTACAGGGGTTATTTGGCAATGAGCAGTTCTTC. This codes for CASSLQGLFGNEQFF. This sequence joins TRBV7-8 and TRBJ2-1; 7 nucleotides match TRBD1. Trimming at V came to 5 bases and at J to 6 bases, leaving 10 bases not matched to a gene. The germline gives CDR1 SGHVS, CDR2 FQNEAQ. The CDR3 loop spans 15 amino acids.